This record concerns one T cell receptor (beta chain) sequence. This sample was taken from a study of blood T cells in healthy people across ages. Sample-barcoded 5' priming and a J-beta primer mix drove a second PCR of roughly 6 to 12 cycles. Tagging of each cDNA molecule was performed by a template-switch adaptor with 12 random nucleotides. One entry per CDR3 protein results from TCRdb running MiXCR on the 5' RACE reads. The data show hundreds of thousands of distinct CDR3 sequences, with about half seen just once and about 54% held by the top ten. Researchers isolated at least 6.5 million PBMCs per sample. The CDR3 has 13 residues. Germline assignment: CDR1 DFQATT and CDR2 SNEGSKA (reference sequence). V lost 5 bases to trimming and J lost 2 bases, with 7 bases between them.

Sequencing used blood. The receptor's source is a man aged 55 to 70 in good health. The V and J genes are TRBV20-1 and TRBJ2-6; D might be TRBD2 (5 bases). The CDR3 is CSAREPGANVLTF. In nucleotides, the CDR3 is TGCAGTGCTCGGGAACCTGGGGCCAACGTCCTGACTTTC.